This TCR beta chain emerged from a study of blood T cell repertoires in COVID-19. Looking at the study overall: Specimens from acute and convalescent COVID-19 originated in the United States, Italy and Spain. Nucleic acid was either cDNA or gDNA, and it came from T cells, B-cell-depleted T cells, or PBMCs.

Points on this clone: The junction departs from germline at one end; a sequencing error may be responsible.

The germline V gene has CDR1 LGHNA and CDR2 YNFKEQ. The CDR3 consists of 11 residues. TCRdb's copy holds only in-frame clones and misses some; the assay was immunoSEQ multiplex PCR. The profile shows over 95,000 clones, around 81% of them singletons. The V gene is TRBV4-2, the J gene TRBJ1-2; tentatively, D is TRBD1 (5 bases). Material: peripheral blood. The clonotype was recovered from a human donor in a cohort sampled during active COVID-19. CDR3 sequence: CASSQEGQRHF. In nucleotides, the CDR3 is TGTGCCAGCAGCCAAGAGGGGCAGCGCCACTTC.